What follows are 24 T cell receptor beta chains derived from one specimen sequenced in a study of shared clonotypes between healthy human individuals. Sequencing was performed with immunoSEQ multiplex PCR; in TCRdb, only in-frame clones are kept and a portion is missing. The sample holds fewer than 800,000 clones, about 92% seen once. Naive CD8 populations comprised CD45RO-negative cells positively selected for CCR7, excluding terminally differentiated effector memory CD45RA+ cells. The specimen was naive CD8+ T cells sorted from blood. These receptors all stem from a man younger than 40 in good health.

This clone was seen just once. The chain joins TRBV7-9 to TRBJ1-5, with D possibly matching TRBD1 (5 bases). Germline V gene sequence: CDR1 SEHNR, CDR2 FQNEAQ (reference sequence). Trimming cost V 1 base and J 6 bases, with 13 bases left between them. The CDR3 has 15 residues. The DNA of the CDR3 is TGTGCCAGCAGCTTAGGGTTGGCGGGGCCTCAGCCCCAGCATTTT. Translating gives CASSLGLAGPQPQHF. The full variable domain, completed using reference TRBV7-9 and TRBJ1-5, is DTGVSQNPRHKITKRGQNVTFRCDPISEHNRLYWYRQTLGQGPEFLTYFQNEAQLEKSRLLSDRFSAERPKGSFSTLEIQRTEQGDSAMYLCASSLGLAGPQPQHFGDGTRLSIL.

As regards this clone: Other DNA sequences of this sample code for an identical CDR3. V gene TRBV29-1 combines with J gene TRBJ2-1; a weak D match, TRBD2 (5 bases). The V gene lost 1 base and the J gene lost 0 bases, with 10 bases spanning the gap. The germline V gene encodes CDR1 SQVTM and CDR2 ANQGSEA. The CDR3 spans 15 residues. DNA for the CDR3: TGCAGCGTTGAAGGGTCGGGATCCTCCTACAATGAGCAGTTCTTC. It is translated as CSVEGSGSSYNEQFF.

The chain has TRBV13 and TRBJ2-7, with TRBD1 matching 10 bases. This CDR3 is built from 18 residues. The germline CDR1 and CDR2 sequences are PRHDT and FYEKMQ (reference sequence). V trimming: 3 bases; J trimming: 3 bases; junction bases outside the gene matches: 14. The CDR3 spells CASSFSGTGAPPHYEQYF. The CDR3 DNA sequence: TGTGCCAGCAGCTTTTCCGGGACAGGGGCTCCCCCCCACTACGAGCAGTACTTC.

This chain links TRBV27 with TRBJ2-5; D is unresolved. V lost 3 bases, J lost 3 bases, and 8 bases lay in between. The CDR3 sequence is 13 residues long. Germline lookup yields CDR1 MNHEY and CDR2 SMNVEV (reference sequence). In DNA, the CDR3 is TGTGCCAGCAGTTTGGGGATTAAAGAGACCCAGTACTTC. As protein: CASSLGIKETQYF.

This chain links TRBV19 with TRBJ2-1, with D perhaps given as TRBD1 or TRBD2 (5 bases each). The CDR3 extends over 15 amino acids. Trimming removed 1 base from V and 8 bases from J, with 15 bases in between. Per the germline V gene, CDR1 is LNHDA and CDR2 is SQIVND (reference sequence). CDR3 nucleotide sequence: TGTGCCAGTAGTATAGGATTGGGGGTCCGATATGAGCAGTTCTTC. Amino acid sequence: CASSIGLGVRYEQFF. Looking up the rest from reference TRBV19 and TRBJ2-1 gives the full variable domain: DGGITQSPKYLFRKEGQNVTLSCEQNLNHDAMYWYRQDPGQGLRLIYYSQIVNDFQKGDIAEGYSVSREKKESFPLTVTSAQKNPTAFYLCASSIGLGVRYEQFFGPGTRLTVL.

The chain recombines TRBV7-9 with TRBJ1-2, with D unresolved. Deletions cut 4 bases from V and 5 bases from J, with 29 bases between. The CDR3 loop spans 19 amino acids. Germline-derived CDR1 and CDR2 are SEHNR and FQNEAQ (reference sequence). The CDR3 loop is CASSSKSWTAVVFGYGYTF. As DNA, the CDR3 is TGTGCCAGCAGCTCTAAGTCTTGGACGGCCGTCGTCTTCGGGTATGGCTACACCTTC.

The chain couples TRBV10-2 to TRBJ2-3; D is possibly TRBD1 (6 bases). V lost 6 bases to trimming and J lost 5 bases, with 15 bases between them. This CDR3 has 14 amino acids. Looked up from germline, CDR1 is WSHSY and CDR2 is SAAADI. The CDR3 DNA is TGCGCCAGCAGACCAACAGGGAAAGGAGATACGCAGTATTTT. It yields the protein CASRPTGKGDTQYF.

On this clone itself: Other DNA sequences in this sample translate to the same CDR3. The rearrangement uses TRBV28 and TRBJ2-1, with D perhaps matching TRBD1 (5 bases). CDR3 length: 14 amino acids. Germline V gives CDR1 MDHEN, CDR2 SYDVKM. Trimming left V 2 bases short and J 4 bases short, with 9 bases between. Written as DNA, the CDR3 is TGTGCCAGCAGTTTAAGGGGTGGTTACAATGAGCAGTTCTTC. Its translation is CASSLRGGYNEQFF.

This clone was counted once. This chain uses TRBV7-9 with TRBJ2-7; 14 bases fit TRBD2. CDR1 is SEHNR and CDR2 is FQNEAQ in the germline V gene (reference sequence). The CDR3 has 17 amino acids. Trimming at V came to 5 bases and at J to 6 bases, leaving 12 bases not matched to a gene. CDR3 loop: CASSPIRGLAGGPEQYF. CDR3 DNA sequence: TGTGCCAGCAGCCCAATCCGCGGACTAGCGGGAGGTCCCGAGCAGTACTTC.

This clone was counted a single time. The rearrangement joins TRBV7-6 to TRBJ2-3; D unresolved. The V end was cut by 2 bases, the J end by 2 bases, with 8 bases between. The length of the CDR3 is 14 residues. Looked up from germline, CDR1 is SGHVS and CDR2 is FNYEAQ. DNA for the CDR3: TGTGCCAGCAGCTTATTAGGGAACACAGATACGCAGTATTTT. Protein sequence: CASSLLGNTDTQYF.

The chain is built from TRBV7-9 and TRBJ1-1; no firm D call. The CDR3 covers 13 residues. Germline V gene data show CDR1 as SEHNR and CDR2 as FQNEAQ (reference sequence). Trimming stripped 5 bases from V and 0 bases from J, with 7 bases between. The CDR3 sequence: CASSPIVNTEAFF. The CDR3 DNA reads TGTGCCAGCAGCCCCATCGTGAACACTGAAGCTTTCTTT.

This sequence joins TRBV7-6 and TRBJ2-1, with a weak D call TRBD2 (7 bases). Trimming left V 5 bases short and J 6 bases short, with 17 bases between. In germline, CDR1 is SGHVS, CDR2 FNYEAQ. The CDR3 consists of 15 residues. The CDR3 nucleotides are TGTGCCAGCAGCATCGAGGGGGGGCTGGGCAATGAGCAGTTCTTC. Amino acids: CASSIEGGLGNEQFF.

The V and J genes are TRBV19 and TRBJ1-1; 7 bases align to TRBD1. The CDR3 is made up of 14 amino acids. J gave up 6 bases and V 3 bases, and 7 bases lay outside the gene matches. CDR1 is LNHDA and CDR2 is SQIVND in the germline V gene (reference sequence). CDR3 coding DNA: TGTGCCAGTAGTATGTCACAGGGGAGGGCTGAAGCTTTCTTT. Translated, it gives CASSMSQGRAEAFF.

The chain uses TRBV15 and TRBJ2-1; 9 nucleotides align to TRBD2. The length of the CDR3 is 16 residues. The V segment lost 0 bases and the J segment 3 bases; nucleotides outside the gene matches: 3. In germline, CDR1 is LNHNV, CDR2 YYDKDF (reference sequence). This CDR3 reads CATSREREGYYNEQFF. CDR3 coding DNA: TGTGCCACCAGCAGAGAGCGGGAGGGTTACTACAATGAGCAGTTCTTC.

This chain connects TRBV9 to TRBJ2-3; D perhaps matches TRBD1 (6 bases). The CDR3 runs to 16 residues. Trimming took off 0 bases at V and 0 bases at J, with 11 bases between the two ends. The germline V gene has CDR1 SGDLS and CDR2 YYNGEE. CDR3 protein: CASSVASGTSTDTQYF. As DNA, the CDR3 is TGTGCCAGCAGCGTAGCTTCGGGGACAAGCACAGATACGCAGTATTTT.

The rearrangement links TRBV9 to TRBJ2-2; D is possibly TRBD1 or TRBD2 (6 bases each). CDR1 and CDR2 from the germline V gene are SGDLS and YYNGEE. V lost 0 bases to trimming and J lost 6 bases, with 15 bases between them. This CDR3 is built from 16 residues. CDR3 sequence: CASSVDGGQYSGELFF. The CDR3 DNA reads as TGTGCCAGCAGCGTAGATGGGGGGCAGTATTCCGGGGAGCTGTTTTTT.

V usage is TRBV6-6 and J usage is TRBJ2-3, with D hard to call. V was cut by 4 bases and J by 1 base, with 12 bases left in between. Germline assignment: CDR1 MNHNY and CDR2 SVGAGI (reference sequence). CDR3 size: 15 residues. The CDR3 spells CASSFGPPGTDTQYF. The CDR3 nucleotides are TGTGCCAGCAGTTTCGGACCCCCCGGCACAGATACGCAGTATTTT.

The chain joins TRBV30 to TRBJ2-2; 7 nucleotides line up with TRBD2. This CDR3 has 15 amino acids. V lost 0 bases and J lost 4; bases outside the gene matches: 5. Germline-derived CDR1 and CDR2 are GTSNPN and SVGIG (reference sequence). The CDR3 DNA reads as TGTGCCTGGAGTGTACTCGCGGGAGTCACCGGGGAGCTGTTTTTT. Translated: CAWSVLAGVTGELFF. Together with reference TRBV30 and TRBJ2-2, the CDR3 gives the full variable domain: SQTIHQWPATLVQPVGSPLSLECTVEGTSNPNLYWYRQAAGRGLQLLFYSVGIGQISSEVPQNLSASRPQDRQFILSSKKLLLSDSGFYLCAWSVLAGVTGELFFGEGSRLTVL.

Here the CDR3 DNA reads TGTGCCTGGAGTGTCTGGTCGGTCGCTGAAGCTTTCTTT. Translated, it gives CAWSVWSVAEAFF. V usage is TRBV30 and J usage is TRBJ1-1; the D is unclear. The CDR3 contains 13 residues. CDR1 GTSNPN and CDR2 SVGIG come from the germline V gene (reference sequence). V gave up 0 bases and J gave up 6 bases, with 11 bases separating them.

The rearrangement joins TRBV7-9 to TRBJ2-7; possibly TRBD1 for D (6 bases). V was shortened by 4 bases and J by 3 bases, with 13 bases between the two germline ends. The CDR3 is 14 residues long. Per the germline V gene, CDR1 is SEHNR and CDR2 is FQNEAQ (reference sequence). The CDR3 nucleotides read TGTGCCAGCAGCTCCACGACAGGAATCTACGAGCAGTACTTC. Encoded protein: CASSSTTGIYEQYF.

The rearrangement uses TRBV6-5 and TRBJ1-4; D gene uncertain. This CDR3 spans 14 amino acids. In germline, CDR1 is MNHEY, CDR2 SVGAGI. V lost 3 bases, J lost 6 bases, and 11 bases lay in between. DNA of the CDR3: TGTGCCAGCAGTTATTATCCCGGGGATGAAAAACTGTTTTTT. Protein product: CASSYYPGDEKLFF.

DNA for the CDR3: TGTGCCAGCAGTTCACGGGGCAGGTTAAGCGGGGAGCTGTTTTTT. It encodes CASSSRGRLSGELFF. The chain uses TRBV28 and TRBJ2-2; D is perhaps TRBD1 or TRBD2 (5 bases each). Germline-derived CDR1 and CDR2 are MDHEN and SYDVKM. V was shortened by 4 bases and J by 7 bases, with 16 bases between the two germline ends. The CDR3 consists of 15 residues.

This sequence joins TRBV5-5 and TRBJ2-7; D is perhaps TRBD1 or TRBD2 (5 bases each). The V and J ends lost 2 bases and 0 bases respectively, with 15 bases between them. CDR3 length: 16 residues. In germline, CDR1 is SGHKS, CDR2 YYEKEE (reference sequence). CDR3 sequence (DNA): TGTGCCAGCAGCTTAGAAGGGGTGGAGGACTCCTACGAGCAGTACTTC. Amino acid sequence: CASSLEGVEDSYEQYF.

CDR3 residues: CASGAYQPQHF. The CDR3 DNA sequence: TGTGCCAGCGGAGCCTATCAGCCCCAGCATTTT. The chain recombines TRBV27 with TRBJ1-5; D is uncertain. Germline CDR1 and CDR2: MNHEY and SMNVEV (reference sequence). This CDR3 contains 11 residues. V was trimmed by 8 bases and J by 5 bases, leaving 7 bases between them.